This is a list of T cell receptor beta chains from one sample in a study of sequential checkpoint blockade in melanoma. Sequenced by immunoSEQ multiplex PCR; TCRdb stores in-frame clones only, minus some. This sample yields over 5,000 clones, of which 20% to 30% are seen a single time; around 20% belongs to the top ten. The sample consisted of tumor tissue (inferred from file names), taken from a patient given nivolumab and ipilimumab in sequence. The origin of the receptors is a human donor with melanoma. Both conserved end residues are part of each CDR3. The order of the fields is J gene, V gene, D gene, clone size, CDR3 protein, CDR3 DNA. The D gene is left open where the match is weak. Rows give clone size only sometimes, using once, few, many, or a class for an expanded clone.

J: TRBJ2-5; V: TRBV19; D: TRBD1; size: .; CDR3: CASSIAGGRRETQYF; DNA: TGTGCCAGTAGTATAGCAGGGGGCAGGCGGGAGACCCAGTACTTC
J: TRBJ2-3; V: TRBV18; D: .; size: .; CDR3: CASSPRADTQYF; DNA: TGTGCCAGCTCACCAAGGGCAGATACGCAGTATTTT
J: TRBJ1-5; V: TRBV19; D: .; size: .; CDR3: CASSMGREMPQHF; DNA: TGTGCCAGTAGTATGGGGAGGGAGATGCCCCAGCATTTT
J: TRBJ1-2; V: TRBV5-1; D: TRBD1; size: .; CDR3: CASSSQGVTNYGYTF; DNA: TGCGCCAGCAGCAGTCAGGGGGTCACTAACTATGGCTACACCTTC
J: TRBJ2-7; V: TRBV28; D: .; size: large; CDR3: CASSITGGNYEQYF; DNA: TGTGCCAGCAGCATCACCGGGGGCAATTACGAGCAGTACTTC
J: TRBJ1-5; V: TRBV28; D: TRBD1; size: few; CDR3: CASSWTGKQPQHF; DNA: TGTGCCAGCAGCTGGACAGGGAAGCAGCCCCAGCATTTT
J: TRBJ2-3; V: TRBV19; D: TRBD2; size: .; CDR3: CASSPSGRRSDTQYF; DNA: TGTGCCAGTAGTCCCAGCGGGAGAAGGTCAGATACGCAGTATTTT
J: TRBJ2-3; V: TRBV18; D: TRBD2; size: .; CDR3: CASSPAGGTDTQYF; DNA: TGTGCCAGCTCACCAGCGGGGGGGACAGATACGCAGTATTTT
J: TRBJ2-7; V: TRBV28; D: TRBD1; size: .; CDR3: CASSETGTVAYEQYF; DNA: TGTGCCAGCAGTGAGACCGGGACAGTAGCCTACGAGCAGTACTTC
J: TRBJ2-7; V: TRBV6-8; D: .; size: few; CDR3: CASSYNRDSYEQYF; DNA: TGTGCCAGCAGTTACAACAGGGATTCCTACGAGCAGTACTTC
J: TRBJ2-2; V: TRBV12-2; D: .; size: many; CDR3: CASPALTGGSGELFF; DNA: TGTGCCAGTCCAGCTTTGACTGGGGGGTCCGGGGAGCTGTTTTTT
J: TRBJ2-2; V: TRBV7-7; D: TRBD1; size: .; CDR3: CASSQGQGGTGELFF; DNA: TGTGCCAGCAGCCAAGGACAGGGGGGCACCGGGGAGCTGTTTTTT
J: TRBJ1-2; V: TRBV5-1; D: TRBD1; size: once; CDR3: CASSQGDRGSYGYTF; DNA: TGCGCCAGCAGCCAAGGGGACAGGGGATCCTATGGCTACACCTTC
J: TRBJ2-3; V: TRBV11-3; D: .; size: many; CDR3: CASSFPGVTDTQYF; DNA: TGTGCCAGCAGCTTCCCGGGAGTCACAGATACGCAGTATTTT
J: TRBJ2-3; V: TRBV19; D: TRBD2; size: .; CDR3: CASSKREGSTDTQYF; DNA: TGTGCCAGCAGTAAGCGGGAGGGAAGCACAGATACGCAGTATTTT
J: TRBJ2-3; V: TRBV10-3; D: TRBD2; size: .; CDR3: CAISESTSGSADTQYF; DNA: TGTGCCATCAGTGAGTCGACTAGCGGGAGTGCAGATACGCAGTATTTT
J: TRBJ2-7; V: TRBV6-8; D: .; size: .; CDR3: CASSYSFPPIEQYF; DNA: TGTGCCAGCAGTTACTCATTCCCACCTATCGAGCAGTACTTC
J: TRBJ1-3; V: TRBV19; D: TRBD1; size: .; CDR3: CASRTGRSGGNTIYF; DNA: TGTGCCAGCCGGACAGGGAGGTCGGGAGGAAACACCATATATTTT
J: TRBJ2-1; V: TRBV28; D: .; size: .; CDR3: CASSSADRHNEQFF; DNA: TGTGCCAGCAGCTCAGCTGACAGACACAATGAGCAGTTCTTC
J: TRBJ1-1; V: TRBV6-8; D: .; size: many; CDR3: CASSPTDRWNTEAFF; DNA: TGTGCCAGCAGCCCTACCGACAGGTGGAACACTGAAGCTTTCTTT
J: TRBJ1-5; V: TRBV11-3; D: .; size: .; CDR3: CASSVTGTVNQPQHF; DNA: TGTGCCAGCAGCGTTACCGGGACCGTCAATCAGCCCCAGCATTTT
J: TRBJ2-3; V: TRBV19; D: .; size: .; CDR3: CASSTSLDPSDTQYF; DNA: TGTGCCAGTAGTACCTCCCTGGACCCTTCTGATACGCAGTATTTT
J: TRBJ2-2; V: TRBV9; D: .; size: few; CDR3: CASSFWMNTGELFF; DNA: TGTGCCAGCAGCTTCTGGATGAACACCGGGGAGCTGTTTTTT
J: TRBJ2-3; V: TRBV28; D: .; size: .; CDR3: CASSPASRRTDTQYF; DNA: TGTGCCAGCAGTCCAGCTAGTAGACGGACAGATACGCAGTATTTT
J: TRBJ2-2; V: TRBV29-1; D: TRBD2; size: .; CDR3: CSAAGAGLAGGSGELFF; DNA: TGCAGCGCCGCTGGGGCAGGACTAGCGGGAGGGTCCGGGGAGCTGTTTTTT
J: TRBJ1-4; V: TRBV11-3; D: .; size: few; CDR3: CASSFGGPVGEKLFF; DNA: TGTGCCAGCAGCTTCGGGGGGCCGGTCGGTGAAAAACTGTTTTTT
J: TRBJ2-2; V: TRBV11-3; D: TRBD2; size: many; CDR3: CASRSGGGNTGELFF; DNA: TGTGCCAGCAGAAGCGGGGGAGGGAACACCGGGGAGCTGTTTTTT
J: TRBJ2-7; V: TRBV6-8; D: .; size: .; CDR3: CASSYTAEGKYF; DNA: TGTGCCAGCAGTTACACTGCGGAAGGGAAGTACTTC
J: TRBJ1-2; V: TRBV19; D: .; size: .; CDR3: CASSIAGDYGYTF; DNA: TGTGCCAGTAGTATAGCAGGGGACTATGGCTACACCTTC
J: TRBJ2-1; V: TRBV6-8; D: TRBD2; size: .; CDR3: CASRLAGGDEQFF; DNA: TGTGCCAGCCGACTAGCGGGAGGCGATGAGCAGTTCTTC
J: TRBJ1-2; V: TRBV11-3; D: TRBD1; size: many; CDR3: CASSAGTGGRDYGYTF; DNA: TGTGCCAGCAGCGCCGGGACAGGGGGCAGAGACTATGGCTACACCTTC
J: TRBJ1-2; V: TRBV19; D: .; size: .; CDR3: CASSIDANRNYGYTF; DNA: TGTGCCAGTAGTATCGACGCGAATCGGAACTATGGCTACACCTTC
J: TRBJ1-4; V: TRBV6-8; D: .; size: .; CDR3: CASRWTPTNEKLFF; DNA: TGTGCCAGCAGATGGACCCCCACTAATGAAAAACTGTTTTTT
J: TRBJ2-7; V: TRBV30; D: TRBD2; size: .; CDR3: CAWSIIRLAGGSEQYF; DNA: TGTGCCTGGAGTATAATTAGACTAGCGGGGGGAAGCGAGCAGTACTTC
J: TRBJ2-7; V: TRBV28; D: TRBD2; size: .; CDR3: CASSIGAGGPVEQYF; DNA: TGTGCCAGCAGTATAGGAGCGGGAGGGCCGGTGGAGCAGTACTTC
J: TRBJ1-1; V: TRBV19; D: .; size: few; CDR3: CASSTLNTEAFF; DNA: TGTGCCAGTAGTACCTTGAACACTGAAGCTTTCTTT
J: TRBJ1-3; V: TRBV29-1; D: TRBD1; size: few; CDR3: CSAGQGSSAGNTIYF; DNA: TGCAGCGCGGGACAGGGGTCATCTGCTGGAAACACCATATATTTT
J: TRBJ2-5; V: TRBV15; D: TRBD2; size: few; CDR3: CATTRGGGQETQYF; DNA: TGTGCCACCACCCGGGGGGGTGGGCAAGAGACCCAGTACTTC
J: TRBJ2-1; V: TRBV6-7; D: .; size: few; CDR3: CASMGNRENYNEQFF; DNA: TGTGCCAGCATGGGAAACAGGGAAAACTACAATGAGCAGTTCTTC
J: TRBJ2-2; V: TRBV12-2; D: .; size: few; CDR3: CASRLVQAELAGGPRIYTGELFF; DNA: TGTGCAAGTCGCTTAGTTCAAGCGGAGCTAGCGGGAGGGCCCCGAATATACACCGGGGAGCTGTTTTTT
J: TRBJ1-1; V: TRBV23-1; D: TRBD1; size: .; CDR3: CASSHLRQGAGTEAFF; DNA: TGCGCCAGCAGCCACCTACGACAGGGGGCAGGGACTGAAGCTTTCTTT
J: TRBJ2-2; V: TRBV11-3; D: .; size: few; CDR3: CASSRSGFNTGELFF; DNA: TGTGCCAGCAGCAGATCGGGATTTAACACCGGGGAGCTGTTTTTT
J: TRBJ1-1; V: TRBV29-1; D: .; size: .; CDR3: CSVVPVGGNTEAFF; DNA: TGCAGCGTTGTGCCCGTGGGCGGGAACACTGAAGCTTTCTTT
J: TRBJ2-5; V: TRBV19; D: .; size: medium-sized; CDR3: CASRQSGETQYF; DNA: TGTGCCAGTAGACAAAGTGGAGAGACCCAGTACTTC
J: TRBJ2-2; V: TRBV5-1; D: TRBD1; size: .; CDR3: CASSLGTGHTGELFF; DNA: TGCGCCAGCAGCTTGGGGACAGGGCACACCGGGGAGCTGTTTTTT
J: TRBJ2-5; V: TRBV9; D: .; size: few; CDR3: CASSVGLHQETQYF; DNA: TGTGCCAGCAGCGTAGGACTTCATCAAGAGACCCAGTACTTC
J: TRBJ1-4; V: TRBV4-1; D: .; size: few; CDR3: CASSVQVGNEKLFF; DNA: TGCGCCAGCAGCGTACAGGTGGGGAATGAAAAACTGTTTTTT
J: TRBJ2-1; V: TRBV10-2; D: TRBD1; size: .; CDR3: CASTRPGQGARNEQFF; DNA: TGCGCCAGCACTCGACCGGGACAGGGGGCGAGGAATGAGCAGTTCTTC
J: TRBJ1-5; V: TRBV19; D: .; size: .; CDR3: CASSMGRGSQPQHF; DNA: TGTGCCAGTAGTATGGGGAGGGGCAGTCAGCCCCAGCATTTT
J: TRBJ2-1; V: TRBV18; D: .; size: .; CDR3: CASSPRSLNNEQFF; DNA: TGTGCCAGCTCACCTCGAAGTCTCAACAATGAGCAGTTCTTC
J: TRBJ1-4; V: TRBV11-3; D: TRBD1; size: few; CDR3: CASSPNALDRINEKLFF; DNA: TGTGCCAGCAGCCCTAACGCCCTGGACAGGATTAATGAAAAACTGTTTTTT
J: TRBJ2-1; V: TRBV6-8; D: .; size: few; CDR3: CASSFVFPANEQFF; DNA: TGTGCCAGCAGTTTTGTTTTTCCCGCGAATGAGCAGTTCTTC
J: TRBJ2-3; V: TRBV15; D: TRBD2; size: .; CDR3: CATSRGTSGRNTQYF; DNA: TGTGCCACCAGCAGAGGGACTAGCGGGAGGAATACGCAGTATTTT
J: TRBJ2-7; V: TRBV7-6; D: TRBD1; size: few; CDR3: CASSLTRQGAVVGADYEQYF; DNA: TGTGCCAGCAGCTTAACTCGACAGGGAGCAGTCGTCGGAGCAGACTACGAGCAGTACTTC
J: TRBJ1-4; V: TRBV4-1; D: .; size: few; CDR3: CASSQGWYPGRKLFF; DNA: TGCGCCAGCAGCCAAGGGTGGTATCCTGGGAGAAAACTGTTTTTT
J: TRBJ2-2; V: TRBV6-8; D: TRBD1; size: .; CDR3: CASTGQGIGELFF; DNA: TGTGCCAGCACTGGACAGGGGATCGGGGAGCTGTTTTTT
J: TRBJ2-2; V: TRBV11-3; D: TRBD1; size: .; CDR3: CASSLDRGFTGELFF; DNA: TGTGCCAGCAGCTTAGACAGGGGGTTCACCGGGGAGCTGTTTTTT